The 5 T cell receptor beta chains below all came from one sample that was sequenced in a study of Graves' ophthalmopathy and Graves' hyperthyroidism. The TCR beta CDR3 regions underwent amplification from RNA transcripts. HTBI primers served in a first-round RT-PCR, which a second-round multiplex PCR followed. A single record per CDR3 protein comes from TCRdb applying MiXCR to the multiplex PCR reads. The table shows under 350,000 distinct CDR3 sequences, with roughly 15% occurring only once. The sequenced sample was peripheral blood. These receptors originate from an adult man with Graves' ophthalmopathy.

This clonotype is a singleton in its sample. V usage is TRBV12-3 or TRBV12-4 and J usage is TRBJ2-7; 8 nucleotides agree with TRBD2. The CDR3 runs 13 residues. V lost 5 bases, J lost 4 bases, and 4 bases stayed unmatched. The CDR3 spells CASSGGGRYEQYF. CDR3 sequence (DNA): TGTGCCAGCAGTGGCGGGGGGAGGTACGAGCAGTACTTC.

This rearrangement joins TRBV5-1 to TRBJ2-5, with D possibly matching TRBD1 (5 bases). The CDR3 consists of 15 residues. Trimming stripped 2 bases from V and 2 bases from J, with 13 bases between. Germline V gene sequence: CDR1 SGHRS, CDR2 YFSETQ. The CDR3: CASSLLGAEQETQYF. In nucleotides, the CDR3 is TGCGCCAGCAGCTTATTAGGGGCAGAGCAAGAGACCCAGTACTTC.

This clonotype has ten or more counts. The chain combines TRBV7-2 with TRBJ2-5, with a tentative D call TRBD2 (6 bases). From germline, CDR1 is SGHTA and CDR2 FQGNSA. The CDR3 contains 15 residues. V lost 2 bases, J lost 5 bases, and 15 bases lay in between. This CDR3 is CASSLRSGGSETQYF. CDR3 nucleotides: TGTGCCAGCAGCTTAAGAAGTGGGGGGTCGGAGACCCAGTACTTC.

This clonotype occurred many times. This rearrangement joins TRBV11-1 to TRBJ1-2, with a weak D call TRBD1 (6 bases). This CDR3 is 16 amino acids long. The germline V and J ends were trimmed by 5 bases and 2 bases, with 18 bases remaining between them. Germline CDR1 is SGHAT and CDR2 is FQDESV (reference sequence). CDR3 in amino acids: CASSPTLGQRNYGYTF. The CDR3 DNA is TGTGCCAGCAGCCCCACGCTCGGACAGAGAAACTATGGCTACACCTTC.

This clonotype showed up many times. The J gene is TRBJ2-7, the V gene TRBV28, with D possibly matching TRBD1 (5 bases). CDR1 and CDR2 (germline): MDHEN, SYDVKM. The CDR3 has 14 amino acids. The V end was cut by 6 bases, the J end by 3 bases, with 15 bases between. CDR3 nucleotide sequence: TGTGCCAGCAGAACACCTTCCAGGGACTACGAGCAGTACTTC. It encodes CASRTPSRDYEQYF.